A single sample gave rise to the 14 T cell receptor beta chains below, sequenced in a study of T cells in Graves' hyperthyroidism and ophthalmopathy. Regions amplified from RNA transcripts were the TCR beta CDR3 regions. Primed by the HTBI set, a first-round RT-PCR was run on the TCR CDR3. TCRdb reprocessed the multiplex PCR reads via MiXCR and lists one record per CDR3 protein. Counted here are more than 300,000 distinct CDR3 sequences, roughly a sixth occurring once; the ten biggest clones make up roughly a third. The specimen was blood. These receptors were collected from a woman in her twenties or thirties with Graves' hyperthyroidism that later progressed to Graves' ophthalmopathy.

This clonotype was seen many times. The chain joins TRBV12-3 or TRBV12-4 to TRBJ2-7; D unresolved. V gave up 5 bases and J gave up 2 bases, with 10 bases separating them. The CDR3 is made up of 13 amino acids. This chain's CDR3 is CASSPRRAYEQYF. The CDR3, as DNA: TGTGCCAGCAGTCCCAGGAGAGCCTACGAGCAGTACTTC.

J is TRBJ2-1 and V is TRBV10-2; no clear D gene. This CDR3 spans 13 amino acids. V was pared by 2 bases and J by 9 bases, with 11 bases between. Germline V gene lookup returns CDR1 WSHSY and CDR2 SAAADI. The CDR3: CASSEATGFEQFF. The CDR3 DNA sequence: TGCGCCAGCAGTGAGGCAACCGGGTTTGAGCAGTTCTTC.

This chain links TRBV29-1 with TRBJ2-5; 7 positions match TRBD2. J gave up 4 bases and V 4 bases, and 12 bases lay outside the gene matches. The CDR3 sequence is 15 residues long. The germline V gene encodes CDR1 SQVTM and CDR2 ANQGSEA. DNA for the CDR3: TGCAGCGTTGTCTGGCTAGCGGTCCTCGGAGAGACCCAGTACTTC. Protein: CSVVWLAVLGETQYF.

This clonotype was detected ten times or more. The CDR3 bases are TGTGCCAGCAGCCAAGTGGGCACGGAGAACACCGGGGAGCTGTTTTTT. This sequence encodes CASSQVGTENTGELFF. The V call is TRBV3-1, the J call TRBJ2-2; D uncertain. Trimming took 1 base from V and 1 from J, leaving 10 bases between them. From germline, CDR1 is LGHDT and CDR2 YNNKEL (reference sequence). The CDR3 contains 16 residues.

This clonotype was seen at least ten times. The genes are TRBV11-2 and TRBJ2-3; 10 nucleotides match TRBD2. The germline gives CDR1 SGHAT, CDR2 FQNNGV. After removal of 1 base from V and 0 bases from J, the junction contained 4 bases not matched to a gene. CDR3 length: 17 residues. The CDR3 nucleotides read TGTGCCAGCAGCTTAGTGGCTAGCGGGAGAAGCACAGATACGCAGTATTTT. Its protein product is CASSLVASGRSTDTQYF.

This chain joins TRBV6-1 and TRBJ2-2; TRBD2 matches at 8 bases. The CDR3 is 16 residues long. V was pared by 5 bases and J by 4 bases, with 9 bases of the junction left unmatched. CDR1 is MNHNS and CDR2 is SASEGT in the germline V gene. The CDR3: CASSIVTSGTTGELFF. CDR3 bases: TGTGCCAGCAGTATTGTAACTAGCGGAACCACCGGGGAGCTGTTTTTT.

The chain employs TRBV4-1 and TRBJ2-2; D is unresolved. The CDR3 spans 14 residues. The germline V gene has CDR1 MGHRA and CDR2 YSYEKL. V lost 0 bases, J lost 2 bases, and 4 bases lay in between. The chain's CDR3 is CASSQDQNTGELFF. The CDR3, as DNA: TGCGCCAGCAGCCAAGATCAAAACACCGGGGAGCTGTTTTTT.

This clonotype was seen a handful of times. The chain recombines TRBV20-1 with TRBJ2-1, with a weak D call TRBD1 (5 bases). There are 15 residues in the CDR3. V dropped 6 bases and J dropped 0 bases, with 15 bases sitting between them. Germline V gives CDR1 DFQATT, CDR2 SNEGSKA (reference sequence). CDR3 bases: TGCAGTGCCACCAGGGCTCAGAGCTCCTACAATGAGCAGTTCTTC. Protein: CSATRAQSSYNEQFF.

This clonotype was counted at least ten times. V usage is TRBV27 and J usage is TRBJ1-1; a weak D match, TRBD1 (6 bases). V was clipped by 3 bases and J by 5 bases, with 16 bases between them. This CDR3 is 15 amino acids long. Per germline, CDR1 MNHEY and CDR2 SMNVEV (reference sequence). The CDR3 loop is CASSFYRARGTEAFF. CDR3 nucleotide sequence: TGTGCCAGCAGTTTCTACAGGGCAAGGGGGACTGAAGCTTTCTTT.

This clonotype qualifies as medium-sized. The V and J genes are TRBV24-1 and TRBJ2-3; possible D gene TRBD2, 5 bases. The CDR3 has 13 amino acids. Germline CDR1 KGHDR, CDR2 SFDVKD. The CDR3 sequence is CDAPGSSTDTQYF. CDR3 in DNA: TGTGACGCCCCGGGGTCTAGCACAGATACGCAGTATTTT.

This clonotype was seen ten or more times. CDR3 amino acids: CASSLWSGEYEQFF. CDR3 nucleotides: TGTGCCAGCAGTTTATGGTCAGGGGAATATGAGCAGTTCTTC. The rearrangement joins TRBV27 to TRBJ2-1, with a tentative D call TRBD1 (6 bases). Trimming pared 1 base from V and 8 bases from J, leaving 12 bases between. The CDR3 is 14 residues long. Germline assignment: CDR1 MNHEY and CDR2 SMNVEV (reference sequence).

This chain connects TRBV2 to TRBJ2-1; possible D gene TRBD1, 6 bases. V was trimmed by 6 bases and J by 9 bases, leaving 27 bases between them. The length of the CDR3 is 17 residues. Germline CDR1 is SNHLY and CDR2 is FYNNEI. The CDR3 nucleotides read TGTGCCAGCAGCGAGAACAGGGCACCAGGGGACGAATTTGAGCAGTTCTTC. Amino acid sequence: CASSENRAPGDEFEQFF.

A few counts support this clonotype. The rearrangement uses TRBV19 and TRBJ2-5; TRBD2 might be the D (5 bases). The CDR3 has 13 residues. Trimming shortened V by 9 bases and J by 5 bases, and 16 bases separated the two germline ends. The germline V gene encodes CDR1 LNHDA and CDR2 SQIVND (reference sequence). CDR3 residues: CASRRGRGETQYF. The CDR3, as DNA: TGTGCCAGCCGCCGTGGCCGAGGGGAGACCCAGTACTTC.

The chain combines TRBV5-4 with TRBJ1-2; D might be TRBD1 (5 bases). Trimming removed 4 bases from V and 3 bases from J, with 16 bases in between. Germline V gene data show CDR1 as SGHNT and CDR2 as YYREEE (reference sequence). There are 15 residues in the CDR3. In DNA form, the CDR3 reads TGTGCCAGCAGCACAAAATTAGTACAGGACTATGGCTACACCTTC. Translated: CASSTKLVQDYGYTF.